Each of the 7 T cell receptor beta chains below was sequenced from the same sample in a study of blood T cell repertoires in COVID-19. Using immunoSEQ multiplex PCR, the repertoire was profiled, and TCRdb retains in-frame clones only, with some absent. The sample lists a few hundred thousand clones, around 90% occurring once. Sequencing input: PBMCs or T cells enriched from blood (not recorded which). Source of these receptors: a young woman with acute COVID-19.

The rearrangement links TRBV4-1 to TRBJ2-2; weak D call: TRBD2 (5 bases). The length of the CDR3 is 16 residues. Germline CDR1 is MGHRA and CDR2 is YSYEKL. Between the trimmed V and J ends, which lost 4 bases and 3 bases, there was a span of 15 bases. The CDR3, as DNA: TGCGCCAGCAGCCGACATCCGGGGTCATACACCGGGGAGCTGTTTTTT. This sequence encodes CASSRHPGSYTGELFF.

The genes are TRBV19 and TRBJ1-4; 7 bases are shared with TRBD1. J was trimmed by 8 bases and V by 8 bases; bases with no gene match: 5. The CDR3 has 12 amino acids. Germline values: CDR1 LNHDA, CDR2 SQIVND (reference sequence). The CDR3 loop is CASRDSREKLFF. CDR3 bases: TGTGCCAGTCGGGACAGTCGCGAAAAACTGTTTTTT. Drawing the rest from reference TRBV19 and TRBJ1-4, the complete variable domain is DGGITQSPKYLFRKEGQNVTLSCEQNLNHDAMYWYRQDPGQGLRLIYYSQIVNDFQKGDIAEGYSVSREKKESFPLTVTSAQKNPTAFYLCASRDSREKLFFGSGTQLSVL.

This chain connects TRBV30 to TRBJ2-7; TRBD2 might be the D (6 bases). The CDR3 spans 17 residues. Trimming took off 3 bases at V and 1 base at J, with 22 bases between the two ends. Germline CDR1 and CDR2: GTSNPN and SVGIG (reference sequence). CDR3 residues: CAWRLSIGTGTSYEQYF. In DNA form, the CDR3 reads TGTGCCTGGAGGCTATCGATCGGGACTGGAACATCCTACGAGCAGTACTTC.

With respect to this clone: Other DNA sequences in this specimen translate into the identical CDR3. This chain uses TRBV28 with TRBJ2-2, with 9 positions matching TRBD2. V dropped 3 bases and J dropped 5; count of bases not matched to a gene: 1. CDR1 and CDR2 from the germline V gene are MDHEN and SYDVKM. The CDR3 has 14 amino acids. CDR3 region: CASSLAGGTGELFF. For the CDR3, the DNA is TGTGCCAGCAGTTTGGCGGGGGGGACCGGGGAGCTGTTTTTT.

The V gene is TRBV18, the J gene TRBJ1-1, with D perhaps matching TRBD1 (6 bases). The CDR3 totals 17 residues. Germline V CDR1 and CDR2: KGHSH, LQKENI. The V gene lost 3 bases and the J gene lost 2 bases, with 19 bases spanning the gap. This CDR3 reads CASSPLTTGTTNTEAFF. The CDR3 bases are TGTGCCAGCTCACCTCTCACCACAGGGACCACCAACACTGAAGCTTTCTTT.

V is TRBV15 and J is TRBJ2-1; perhaps TRBD1 as D (6 bases). In germline, CDR1 is LNHNV, CDR2 YYDKDF (reference sequence). CDR3 size: 16 residues. V was clipped by 2 bases and J by 8 bases, with 19 bases between them. This chain's CDR3 is CATSRPYTGIGDEQFF. The CDR3 bases are TGTGCCACCAGCAGACCTTACACAGGGATCGGGGATGAGCAGTTCTTC.

The J gene is TRBJ2-1, the V gene TRBV5-6, with 13 positions matching TRBD2. Germline V CDR1 and CDR2: SGHDT, YYEEEE. The V segment lost 5 bases and the J segment 4 bases; nucleotides outside the gene matches: 3. This CDR3 comprises 15 residues. This CDR3 reads CASRSGLAGYNEQFF. As DNA, the CDR3 is TGTGCCAGCAGGTCGGGACTAGCGGGGTACAATGAGCAGTTCTTC.